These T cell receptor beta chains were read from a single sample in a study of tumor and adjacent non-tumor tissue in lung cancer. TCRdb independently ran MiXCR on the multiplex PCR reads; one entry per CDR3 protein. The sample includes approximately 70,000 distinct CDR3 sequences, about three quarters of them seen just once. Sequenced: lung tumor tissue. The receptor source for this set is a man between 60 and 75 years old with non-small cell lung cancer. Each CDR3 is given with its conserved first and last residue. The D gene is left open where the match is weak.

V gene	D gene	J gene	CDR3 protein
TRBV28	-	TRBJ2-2	CASSKTVLNIGELFF
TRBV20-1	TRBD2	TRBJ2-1	CSARDRAGLVSNEQLF
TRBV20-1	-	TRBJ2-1	CSARAGPDNEHFF
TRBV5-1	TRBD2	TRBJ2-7	CASSSSGLAAYEQYF
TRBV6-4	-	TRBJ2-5	CASSRTPEETQYF
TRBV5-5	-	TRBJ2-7	CASGLDIPYEQYF
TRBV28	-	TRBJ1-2	CASSSLEQHYGCTF
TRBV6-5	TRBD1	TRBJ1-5	CASSQRDSVNQPQHF
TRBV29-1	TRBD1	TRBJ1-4	CIVGQGEKLFF
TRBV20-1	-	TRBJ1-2	CSVRGFDGYIF
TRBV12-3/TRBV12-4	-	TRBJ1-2	CATKHMGSYGYTF
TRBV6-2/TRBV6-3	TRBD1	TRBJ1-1	CDSRNTGAEAFF
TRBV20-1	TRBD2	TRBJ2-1	CRAGLAGGGSYNEQLF
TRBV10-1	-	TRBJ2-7	CANRPTTTRVYEQYF
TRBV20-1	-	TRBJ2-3	CSARDPVMGGTDTQNF
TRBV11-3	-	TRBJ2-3	CASSLVPRGTQYF
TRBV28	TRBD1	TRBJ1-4	CASSRTGAEKLFF
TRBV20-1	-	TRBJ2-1	CSARDEYAQFF
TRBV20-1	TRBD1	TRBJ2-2	CSATRTGVNTGELFF
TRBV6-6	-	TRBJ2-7	CASSKPGTHSYEQYF
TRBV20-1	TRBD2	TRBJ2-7	CSARDLWGTSGTEMGHSYEQYF
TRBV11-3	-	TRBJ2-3	CASSLVTQHTQYF
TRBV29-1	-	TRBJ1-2	CSSEGGGYDYTF
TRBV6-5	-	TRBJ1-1	CAIGRVNNEAFF
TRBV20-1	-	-	CSGEPHQSATDTQHF
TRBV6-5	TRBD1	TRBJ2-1	CASSFRQGSYNEQFF
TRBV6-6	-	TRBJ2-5	CVSRAGMEETQYF
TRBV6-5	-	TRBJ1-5	CANRRLEGGQSQHF
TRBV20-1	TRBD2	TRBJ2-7	CGASVPAGLVPCEQYF
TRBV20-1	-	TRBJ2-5	CSVREHGSYQETQYF
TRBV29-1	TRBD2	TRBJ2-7	CSVAELRAGDDEHYF
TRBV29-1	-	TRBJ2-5	CSLEALQETQYF
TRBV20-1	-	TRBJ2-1	CSARYRAGSGENYNERFF
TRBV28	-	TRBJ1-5	CASSFRLVGGNQPQHF
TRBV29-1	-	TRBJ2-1	CSARTQKGNEQFF
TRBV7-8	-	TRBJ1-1	CASSLVLGDTEAFF
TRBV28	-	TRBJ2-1	CASSLTTGWNNEQLF
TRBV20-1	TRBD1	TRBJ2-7	CSARDAGGEQYF
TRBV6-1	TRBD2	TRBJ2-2	CARSEGLEKGEMFF
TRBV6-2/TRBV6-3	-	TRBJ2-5	CAATSPRGETQYF
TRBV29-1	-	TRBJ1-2	CSVGPGILYEYTF
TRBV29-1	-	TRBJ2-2	CSVGSPGATGGLFF
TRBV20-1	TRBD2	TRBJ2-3	CNAGLVAAGDTLYF
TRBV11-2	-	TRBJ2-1	CASSLDGRLHNEQFF
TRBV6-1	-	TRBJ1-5	CASSELGADNQPQHF
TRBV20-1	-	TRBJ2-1	CSARAISEDDQFF
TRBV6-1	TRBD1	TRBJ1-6	CASITGGYNSHLHF
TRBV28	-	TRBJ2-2	CASRRHGDTGELFF
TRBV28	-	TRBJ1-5	CDGSLYGVNQPQHF
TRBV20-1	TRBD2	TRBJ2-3	CSAKIAGTGDPQYF
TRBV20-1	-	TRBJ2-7	CSVRSLRAPSYERYF